These 9 T cell receptor beta chains were all obtained from the same sample, sequenced in a study of vaccination and CD4 T cells after COVID-19. These receptors are not linked to any known antigen. Treatment defined: roughly 10-day PBMC culture with coronavirus spike peptide pools or control peptides (ViraFEST assay). Sequenced with the Oncomine TCR Beta short-read assay was DNA taken from cultured CD4+ T cells. TCRdb re-derived calls from the PCR reads in MiXCR, one entry per CDR3 protein. The sample yields 11,000 or so distinct CDR3 sequences, roughly a third seen once. The sequencing used CD4+ T cells from blood, cultured in vitro, collected before SARS-CoV-2 vaccination. These receptors came from a human donor who received a COVID-19 vaccine.

This clonotype was counted only a few times. The chain uses TRBV25-1 and TRBJ1-6; D is uncertain. In germline, CDR1 is MGHDK, CDR2 SYGVNS. V lost 1 base and J 10 bases, leaving 11 bases between the germline ends. The CDR3 consists of 14 residues. The CDR3 region is CASSESGFGSPLHF. The CDR3 coding sequence is TGTGCCAGCAGTGAATCCGGGTTTGGCTCACCCCTCCACTTT.

This clonotype turned up a few times. This sequence joins TRBV28 and TRBJ2-6; 9 nucleotides align to TRBD1. V lost 6 bases and J lost 2; bases outside the gene matches: 5. Germline V gives CDR1 MDHEN, CDR2 SYDVKM. CDR3 length: 16 amino acids. The CDR3 loop reads CASRMTGGAGANVLTF. The CDR3 coding sequence is TGTGCCAGCAGAATGACAGGGGGGGCTGGGGCCAACGTCCTGACTTTC.

This clonotype was seen a handful of times. The chain is built from TRBV7-8 and TRBJ2-5, with 8 bases fitting TRBD1. This CDR3 comprises 15 residues. Germline lookup yields CDR1 SGHVS and CDR2 FQNEAQ. Trimming at V came to 0 bases and at J to 7 bases, leaving 7 bases not matched to a gene. The DNA for the CDR3 is TGTGCCAGCAGCTTAGCGTCCAGGGGGCTAGGGACCCAGTACTTC. Translated: CASSLASRGLGTQYF.

The rearrangement uses TRBV6-1 and TRBJ1-1; tentative D call: TRBD1 (6 bases). V was shortened by 2 bases and J by 6 bases, with 16 bases between the two germline ends. There are 15 residues in the CDR3. CDR1 is MNHNS, CDR2 SASEGT, per germline. Here the CDR3 DNA reads TGTGCCAGCAGTGAAAGAGTAGGGGGAATCCCTGAAGCTTTCTTT. Its translation is CASSERVGGIPEAFF.

This clonotype was observed a handful of times. The chain is built from TRBV10-3 and TRBJ1-4; D remains ambiguous. V gave up 0 bases and J gave up 6 bases, with 8 bases separating them. The CDR3 loop spans 14 amino acids. CDR1 ENHRY and CDR2 SYGVKD come from the germline V gene. CDR3 in amino acids: CAISESGVDEKLFF. Here the CDR3 DNA reads TGTGCCATCAGTGAGTCAGGTGTTGATGAAAAACTGTTTTTT.

The DNA of the CDR3 is TGCAGTGCTAGAGACGGACAGGGCATAGGGGCCAAAAACATTCAGTACTTC. It yields the protein CSARDGQGIGAKNIQYF. The chain recombines TRBV20-1 with TRBJ2-4, with TRBD1 matching 8 bases. The CDR3 extends over 17 amino acids. From germline, CDR1 is DFQATT and CDR2 SNEGSKA (reference sequence). V dropped 0 bases and J dropped 1; count of bases not matched to a gene: 8.

This clonotype was seen only a few times. The chain links TRBV7-9 to TRBJ2-3; 7 bases are a match to TRBD2. Germline-derived CDR1 and CDR2 are SEHNR and FQNEAQ (reference sequence). J was trimmed by 0 bases and V by 1 base; bases with no gene match: 10. The CDR3 runs to 18 residues. The chain's CDR3 is CASSLVFASGTSTDTQYF. The CDR3 DNA reads as TGTGCCAGCAGCTTAGTCTTCGCTAGCGGTACTAGCACAGATACGCAGTATTTT. Variable domain in full (rest from reference TRBV7-9 and TRBJ2-3): DTGVSQNPRHKITKRGQNVTFRCDPISEHNRLYWYRQTLGQGPEFLTYFQNEAQLEKSRLLSDRFSAERPKGSFSTLEIQRTEQGDSAMYLCASSLVFASGTSTDTQYFGPGTRLTVL.

The chain joins TRBV29-1 to TRBJ1-1; D is perhaps TRBD1 (5 bases). V gave up 7 bases and J gave up 5 bases, with 11 bases separating them. The CDR3 extends over 11 amino acids. The germline gives CDR1 SQVTM, CDR2 ANQGSEA. This CDR3 reads CSAHRITEAFF. CDR3 DNA: TGCAGCGCCCACAGGATAACTGAAGCTTTCTTT.

V gene TRBV19 combines with J gene TRBJ2-5, with D uncertain. V dropped 4 bases and J dropped 3 bases, with 9 bases sitting between them. The length of the CDR3 is 13 residues. Germline CDR1 and CDR2: LNHDA and SQIVND (reference sequence). The DNA for the CDR3 is TGTGCCAGTAGTAGGAACGCCAAAGAGACCCAGTACTTC. Its protein product is CASSRNAKETQYF.